This section outlines one TCR beta chain sequence together with its context. This record comes from a study of blood T cell repertoires in COVID-19. About the research overall: Sites across the United States, Italy and Spain contributed samples from acute and convalescent COVID-19.

In the original analysis: Amplified reference gene primers provided the basis for estimating nucleated cell counts. Clones were read by immunoSEQ multiplex PCR, and TCRdb kept only the in-frame ones, dropping some. V, J and clone size were drawn from that table, and D and trimming were deduced from the DNA. The sample consists of under 200,000 clones, about three quarters of them appearing once. Trimming stripped 4 bases from V and 0 bases from J, with 10 bases between. The length of the CDR3 is 15 residues. Germline CDR1 LGHNA, CDR2 YSLEER. The sequence derives from a man in his sixties with acute or convalescent COVID-19. Sequenced material: peripheral blood. The V and J genes are TRBV4-3 and TRBJ1-3; perhaps TRBD1 as D (5 bases). The CDR3 DNA reads as TGCGCCAGCAGCCCCGACAGAGCCTCTGGAAACACCATATATTTT. This codes for CASSPDRASGNTIYF.